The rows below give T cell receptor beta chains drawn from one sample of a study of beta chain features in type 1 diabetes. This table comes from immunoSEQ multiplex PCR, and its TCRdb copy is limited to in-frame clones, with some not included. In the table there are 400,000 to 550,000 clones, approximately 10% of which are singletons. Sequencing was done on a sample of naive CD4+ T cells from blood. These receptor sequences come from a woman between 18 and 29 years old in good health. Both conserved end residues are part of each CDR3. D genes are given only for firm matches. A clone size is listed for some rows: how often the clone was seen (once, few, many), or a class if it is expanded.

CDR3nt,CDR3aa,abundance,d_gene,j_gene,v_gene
TGTGCCAGCAGGCGGACACCCTACGAGCAGTACTTC,CASRRTPYEQYF,few,NA,TRBJ2-7,TRBV28
TGTGCCTGGAGTTGGGGGACCTACGAGCAGTACTTC,CAWSWGTYEQYF,few,NA,TRBJ2-7,TRBV30
TGCGCCAGCAGCCAAGATTATCTCCCGGGAGGCAATGAGCAGTTCTTC,CASSQDYLPGGNEQFF,few,TRBD2,TRBJ2-1,TRBV4-3
TGTGCCACCAGCAGAGGAGGGCATGAAGAGACCCAGTACTTC,CATSRGGHEETQYF,many,NA,TRBJ2-5,TRBV15
TGTGCCAGCAGCGTCTCGCCGGGGCCTACAGATACGCAGTATTTT,CASSVSPGPTDTQYF,few,NA,TRBJ2-3,TRBV5-8
TGTGCCAGCAGCCAAGTCCCAGGATCTAGCACAGATACGCAGTATTTT,CASSQVPGSSTDTQYF,few,NA,TRBJ2-3,TRBV14
TGTGCCAGCTCAACACAGGGGTCTACTAACACCGGGGAGCTGTTTTTT,CASSTQGSTNTGELFF,few,TRBD1,TRBJ2-2,TRBV18
TGTGCCACCAGCTATCAACGGGGCGTGGACGAGCAGTACTTC,CATSYQRGVDEQYF,NA,NA,TRBJ2-7,TRBV15
TGTGCCAGCAGTCCCCGACTAGCGGGGACCTCCTACAATGAGCAGTTCTTC,CASSPRLAGTSYNEQFF,few,TRBD2,TRBJ2-1,TRBV27
TGTGCCAGCAGTTTCGAGGGAAGAAATTCACCCCTCCACTTT,CASSFEGRNSPLHF,few,NA,TRBJ1-6,TRBV5-4
TGTGCCAGCAGTTTGAATTTGTATGGCTACACCTTC,CASSLNLYGYTF,few,NA,TRBJ1-2,TRBV28
TGTGCCAGCAGTTACGGACAGGGGAGCAATCAGCCCCAGCATTTT,CASSYGQGSNQPQHF,NA,TRBD1,TRBJ1-5,TRBV6-6